The clone carrying this T cell receptor (beta chain) has just one count. Its specificity is unknown. The sample originates from a study of cytotoxic CD8 clonotypes in ibrutinib-treated CLL. Turning to the study itself: Treatment had run for a median 12 months, range 6 to 36, when response samples were taken.

The protocol was immunoSEQ multiplex PCR, while the TCRdb copy is restricted to in-frame clones and leaves out a portion. The table has approximately 130,000 clones, under 90% seen once. V shed 0 bases, J shed 3 bases, and the junction held 4 bases outside the gene matches. The CDR3 sequence is 15 residues long. CDR1 is SQVTM, CDR2 ANQGSEA, per germline. Points from the study as a whole: Clonality correlated strongly with circulating CD8+ T cells and exceeded age-matched healthy donors at baseline. Clonality grew at ibrutinib response; at progression, it decreased back toward baseline.

The source was PBMCs, collected after 24 months of ibrutinib treatment. J is TRBJ2-1 and V is TRBV29-1; 8 bases map to TRBD2. The sequence came from a human donor with chronic lymphocytic leukemia. In nucleotides, the CDR3 is TGCAGCGTTGAAGACTCGAGCGGGGGCTACAATGAGCAGTTCTTC. Its protein product is CSVEDSSGGYNEQFF.